The rows below give T cell receptor beta chains drawn from one sample of a study of vaccination and CD4 T cells after COVID-19. Their cognate antigens are unknown. TCRdb re-called the PCR reads through MiXCR, storing one row per CDR3 protein. The sample holds about 12,000 distinct CDR3 sequences, around 59% seen once. Sequencing was performed on CD4+ T cells from blood, cultured in vitro. All receptors come from a human donor who had recovered from COVID-19. The CDR3 runs from the conserved cysteine through the conserved F or W. The D gene is left open where the match is weak. The size entry is marked missing in some rows and otherwise reads once, few, many or a size class.

NA	few	TRBJ2-5	TRBV20-1	CSARPGRLNTETQYF	TGCAGTGCTAGGCCCGGACGGCTGAACACGGAGACCCAGTACTTC
NA	NA	TRBJ2-2	TRBV19	CASNLEVGTGELFF	TGTGCCAGTAACCTGGAAGTAGGCACCGGGGAGCTGTTTTTT
NA	few	TRBJ2-5	TRBV5-4	CASSLASDVHETQYF	TGTGCCAGCAGCTTGGCCTCAGACGTTCACGAGACCCAGTACTTC
NA	NA	TRBJ2-5	TRBV6-2/TRBV6-3	CASSKGREETQYF	TGTGCCAGCAGTAAAGGCAGGGAGGAGACCCAGTACTTC
TRBD1	NA	TRBJ1-5	TRBV6-1	CASSAGTGNQPQHF	TGTGCCAGCAGTGCCGGGACAGGCAATCAGCCCCAGCATTTT
TRBD1	NA	TRBJ1-5	TRBV20-1	CSARSPLRDRLDQPQHF	TGCAGTGCTAGATCACCCCTCCGGGACAGGCTGGATCAGCCCCAGCATTTT
NA	NA	TRBJ1-2	TRBV15	CATSRHPRGLGYTF	TGTGCCACCAGCAGGCACCCAAGAGGGCTTGGCTACACCTTC
NA	NA	TRBJ1-4	TRBV20-1	CSARVDTSTNEKLFF	TGCAGTGCTAGGGTGGACACTTCAACTAATGAAAAACTGTTTTTT
NA	NA	TRBJ1-1	TRBV20-1	CCARKGVTEAFF	TGCTGTGCTAGAAAGGGGGTCACTGAAGCTTTCTTT
NA	NA	TRBJ1-1	TRBV6-2/TRBV6-3	CASARWVYPRRSPNTEAFF	TGTGCCAGCGCCCGCTGGGTATATCCTCGACGGAGCCCAAACACTGAAGCTTTCTTT
NA	NA	TRBJ2-1	TRBV7-2	CASSLARNAYNEQFF	TGTGCCAGCAGCTTAGCGCGAAACGCGTACAATGAGCAGTTCTTC
TRBD2	NA	TRBJ2-3	TRBV28	CASSSIPLASASGRSTDTQYF	TGTGCCAGCAGTTCTATACCCCTGGCATCGGCTAGCGGGAGGAGCACAGATACGCAGTATTTT
NA	NA	TRBJ2-7	TRBV21-1	CASSPRTNYEQYF	TGTGCCAGCAGCCCTAGGACAAACTACGAGCAGTACTTC
NA	NA	TRBJ2-3	TRBV20-1	CSARDPGSADTQYF	TGCAGTGCTAGAGATCCCGGGAGCGCAGATACGCAGTATTTT
NA	NA	TRBJ2-1	TRBV20-1	CSAYSDEQFF	TGCAGTGCATACAGCGATGAGCAGTTCTTC
TRBD1	NA	TRBJ1-5	TRBV29-1	CSVLGQGGQPQHF	TGCAGCGTCCTGGGACAGGGGGGTCAGCCCCAGCATTTT
TRBD2	NA	TRBJ2-5	TRBV20-1	CSARAPRFWVEGTSGSFFQETQYF	TGCAGTGCTAGAGCCCCCCGTTTTTGGGTCGAAGGGACTAGCGGGAGTTTTTTCCAAGAGACCCAGTACTTC